A single T cell receptor (beta chain) is shown here with its context. The germline CDR1 and CDR2 sequences are MNHEY and SVGAGI. This CDR3 is built from 14 residues. V lost 7 bases and J lost 2; bases outside the gene matches: 7. The sample belongs to a study of blood T cell repertoires in COVID-19. Per the original data handling: Using reference gene primer amplification, nucleated cell counts were estimated. Profiled with immunoSEQ multiplex PCR; TCRdb holds only in-frame clones, not every one. Clone size and the V and J calls come from that table; the DNA yielded D and trimming. The table lists approximately 210,000 clones, 80% to 85% of them singletons.

The chain carries TRBV6-5 and TRBJ2-7, with TRBD1 matching over 8 bases. This clonotype was sampled from a woman in her forties or fifties with acute COVID-19. The specimen sequenced was PBMCs or T cells enriched from blood (not recorded which). CDR3 in amino acids: CASTSGQEPYEQYF. CDR3 sequence (DNA): TGTGCCAGCACCTCGGGACAGGAACCCTACGAGCAGTACTTC.